The source of this T cell receptor (beta chain) is a study of T cells in Graves' hyperthyroidism and ophthalmopathy. Trimming cost V 5 bases and J 2 bases, with 10 bases left between them. This CDR3 region has 14 residues. Graves' hyperthyroidism showing no ophthalmopathy progression within 18 months was considered stable. Diagnosis rested on symptoms, serum thyroxine and TRAb, thyroid ultrasound, and orbital computed tomography. The study's findings and limits: Also found in blood were most expanded thyroid clonotypes above 0.001. The model forecast ophthalmopathy, anticipating it by a median approximately 6 months before onset.

This clonotype was seen ten or more times. What it recognizes is unknown. Researchers amplified the TCR beta CDR3 regions from RNA transcripts. HTBI primers were used for first-round RT-PCR of the TCR CDR3. MiXCR was run by TCRdb on the multiplex PCR reads, yielding one entry per CDR3 protein. Here the sample spans over 300,000 distinct CDR3 sequences, approximately 15% being singletons. The chain uses TRBV12-3 or TRBV12-4 and TRBJ1-3, with D possibly TRBD1 on 6 matching bases. The source material was blood. This TCR derives from an older woman with Graves' hyperthyroidism. The CDR3 is CASSGQTAGNTIYF. The DNA of the CDR3 is TGTGCCAGCAGTGGACAGACAGCTGGAAACACCATATATTTT.